The source of this T cell receptor beta chain is a study of T cell responses to AZD1222 COVID-19 vaccine. Points from the study as a whole: The donors showed a predominance of white British ancestry and of females, with possible underestimation of clonal diversity.

Pooling of second doses given at about 4 or about 12 weeks was done. Libraries were prepared by immunoSEQ multiplex PCR; TCRdb keeps only in-frame clonotypes and omits some of them. The sample lists more than 95,000 clones; 88% were seen once. This clone was counted a single time. The antigen remains unidentified. Germline V gene lookup returns CDR1 SGHTA and CDR2 FQGTGA. Trimming removed 8 bases at V and 4 bases at J, with 17 bases between. The CDR3 runs 14 residues. V and J are TRBV7-3 and TRBJ2-5; D perhaps matches TRBD2 (6 bases). This TCR came from an adult who received the AZD1222 COVID-19 vaccine. This specimen consisted of peripheral blood, obtained 28 days after the second AZD1222 dose. CDR3 DNA: TGTGCCAGCGGCCACGGGGGTTTAGGAGAGACCCAGTACTTC. Translating gives CASGHGGLGETQYF. Based on the CDR3 plus reference TRBV7-3 and TRBJ2-5, the full variable domain is GAGVSQTPSNKVTEKGKYVELRCDPISGHTALYWYRQSLGQGPEFLIYFQGTGAADDSGLPNDRFFAVRPEGSVSTLKIQRTERGDSAVYLCASGHGGLGETQYFGPGTRLLVL.